The 30 T cell receptor beta chains given below trace back to one sample, sequenced in a study of beta chain features in type 1 diabetes. Expressed TCRB transcripts got sequenced, as all isolated RNA was reverse transcribed. Clones were read by immunoSEQ multiplex PCR, and TCRdb kept only the in-frame ones, dropping some. The sample holds 250,000 to 300,000 clones, about 8.5% seen once. The sequenced material came from central memory CD4+ T cells from blood. These receptors originate from a woman younger than 35 in good health.

This clone was detected only once. The CDR3 nucleotides are TGTGCCAGCACCAGGGAGGGGTTGGGCTACACCTTC. As protein: CASTREGLGYTF. The chain employs TRBV9 and TRBJ1-2; D is perhaps TRBD1 (5 bases). Germline assignment: CDR1 SGDLS and CDR2 YYNGEE. The CDR3 length is 12 residues. Trimming removed 6 bases from V and 8 bases from J, with 14 bases in between. Complete variable domain (other parts from reference TRBV9 and TRBJ1-2): DSGVTQTPKHLITATGQRVTLRCSPRSGDLSVYWYQQSLDQGLQFLIQYYNGEERAKGNILERFSAQQFPDLHSELNLSSLELGDSALYFCASTREGLGYTFGSGTRLTVV.

V and J are TRBV5-1 and TRBJ2-7; TRBD1 matches 7 bases. Germline V gene lookup returns CDR1 SGHRS and CDR2 YFSETQ. V shed 3 bases, J shed 2 bases, and the junction held 5 bases outside the gene matches. CDR3 length equals 14 residues. As DNA, the CDR3 is TGCGCCAGCAGCTCGTGGACAGGACCCTACGAGCAGTACTTC. It specifies CASSSWTGPYEQYF.

This chain uses TRBV4-3 with TRBJ2-6, with D perhaps matching TRBD1 (7 bases). With 5 bases removed from V and 0 bases from J, the gap between germline ends came to 17 bases. This CDR3 is 18 amino acids long. Looked up from germline, CDR1 is LGHNA and CDR2 is YSLEER. In DNA, the CDR3 is TGCGCCAGCAGCGACAGGGAGGCCACGCACTCTGGGGCCAACGTCCTGACTTTC. Translated: CASSDREATHSGANVLTF.

This clone was observed many times. The chain recombines TRBV7-9 with TRBJ2-7, with 11 nucleotides matching TRBD2. CDR3 size: 16 residues. J gave up 6 bases and V 3 bases, and 10 bases lay outside the gene matches. Germline V gives CDR1 SEHNR, CDR2 FQNEAQ (reference sequence). CDR3 region: CASSLSLAGARLEQYF. The CDR3 bases are TGTGCCAGCAGCTTGTCACTAGCGGGAGCTCGCCTCGAGCAGTACTTC.

The table lists this clone with a few counts. The same CDR3 arises from other DNA sequences in this sample as well. The chain links TRBV5-4 to TRBJ2-5; D not resolved. In germline, CDR1 is SGHNT, CDR2 YYREEE (reference sequence). V was trimmed by 0 bases and J by 5 bases, leaving 8 bases between them. The CDR3 spans 13 residues. The CDR3, as DNA: TGTGCCAGCAGCTTGGCCCTCAGGGAGACCCAGTACTTC. Amino acid sequence: CASSLALRETQYF.

In this sample, this clone turned up a few times. The chain uses TRBV28 and TRBJ2-1; D unclear. Germline V gene data show CDR1 as MDHEN and CDR2 as SYDVKM. V lost 2 bases and J 8 bases, leaving 7 bases between the germline ends. The CDR3 has 12 amino acids. CDR3 amino acids: CASSLLSDEQFF. DNA of the CDR3: TGTGCCAGCAGTTTACTGTCTGATGAGCAGTTCTTC.

The chain is built from TRBV5-1 and TRBJ2-3, with D tentatively TRBD1 or TRBD2 (6 bases each). The CDR3 runs 15 residues. CDR1 and CDR2 from the germline V gene are SGHRS and YFSETQ. V shed 4 bases and J shed 1 base, with 13 bases lying between them. CDR3 amino acids: CASSPEGVRTDTQYF. The CDR3 nucleotides are TGCGCCAGCAGCCCGGAGGGGGTGCGCACAGATACGCAGTATTTT.

The chain joins TRBV15 to TRBJ2-4, with 11 bases lining up with TRBD2. Germline loops: CDR1 LNHNV, CDR2 YYDKDF (reference sequence). The CDR3 covers 17 residues. The J segment lost 7 bases and the V segment lost 0 bases, leaving 8 bases of the junction unmatched. The CDR3 DNA is TGTGCCACCAGCAGAGAGGGTAGCGGGGGGGCAAATAACATTCAGTACTTC. Translation: CATSREGSGGANNIQYF.

The sample holds many counts of this clone. The chain carries TRBV7-8 and TRBJ2-7; D gene ambiguous. The CDR3 is 13 residues long. The germline V gene encodes CDR1 SGHVS and CDR2 FQNEAQ. V lost 1 base, J lost 4 bases, and 8 bases lay in between. The CDR3: CASSLEAGYEQYF. The CDR3 bases are TGTGCCAGCAGCTTAGAGGCAGGATACGAGCAGTACTTC.

This clone was seen a few times. V and J are TRBV7-6 and TRBJ2-2, with 10 bases identical to TRBD1. The junction had 4 bases not matched to a gene; V was cut back by 5 bases and J by 7 bases. The CDR3 contains 14 residues. CDR1 and CDR2 (germline): SGHVS, FNYEAQ. The CDR3 DNA is TGTGCCAGCAGCGAGGGACAGGGGAACGGGGAGCTGTTTTTT. Its translation is CASSEGQGNGELFF.

The table lists this clone with a few counts. DNA of the CDR3: TGCAGCGTTGAAGGCCCGGACAGGGTAAGGTACGTC. Protein sequence: CSVEGPDRVRYV. This rearrangement joins TRBV29-1 to TRBJ2-7; TRBD1 matches at 8 bases. The trim removed 1 base at V and 12 bases at J, leaving 8 bases unmatched. The V gene's germline CDR1 is SQVTM and CDR2 ANQGSEA. The CDR3 runs to 12 residues.

This clone was counted at least ten times. The chain carries TRBV29-1 and TRBJ1-2; the D is unclear. Per the germline V gene, CDR1 is SQVTM and CDR2 is ANQGSEA. V lost 3 bases and J lost 8, with 16 bases in between. The CDR3 covers 13 residues. CDR3 in amino acids: CSVELLASGGYTF. The CDR3 bases are TGCAGCGTTGAGTTATTGGCCTCCGGGGGCTACACCTTC.

The chain links TRBV7-8 to TRBJ2-7, with D possibly matching TRBD2 (7 bases). V dropped 5 bases and J dropped 2 bases, with 19 bases sitting between them. This CDR3 is 16 amino acids long. Germline lookup yields CDR1 SGHVS and CDR2 FQNEAQ. For the CDR3, the DNA is TGTGCCAGCAGCCCAAAGGGGGGGCCGTTACCCTACGAGCAGTACGTC. Translated, it gives CASSPKGGPLPYEQYV.

This clone was observed many times. The rearrangement uses TRBV7-2 and TRBJ2-7; no definite D call. This CDR3 spans 15 amino acids. CDR1 SGHTA and CDR2 FQGNSA come from the germline V gene. The germline V and J ends were trimmed by 3 bases and 0 bases, with 12 bases remaining between them. This CDR3 reads CASSLNGQPSYEQYF. As DNA, the CDR3 is TGTGCCAGCAGCTTGAACGGCCAGCCCTCCTACGAGCAGTACTTC.

Many counts were recorded for this clone. This chain connects TRBV6-7 to TRBJ2-4; D is possibly TRBD2 (6 bases). TRBV6-7 counts as an open reading frame of uncertain function. The V end lost 4 bases, the J end lost 7 bases, and 17 bases lay between the germline ends. This CDR3 is built from 15 residues. The CDR3: CASSSSGGVHNIQYF. The CDR3 region has the DNA TGTGCCAGCAGTTCCTCCGGCGGGGTACACAACATTCAGTACTTC.

The genes are TRBV19 and TRBJ2-7; TRBD1 is a possible D gene (6 bases). This CDR3 contains 14 residues. Trimming cost V 5 bases and J 3 bases, with 14 bases left between them. Per the germline V gene, CDR1 is LNHDA and CDR2 is SQIVND (reference sequence). For the CDR3, the DNA is TGTGCCAGTAGTGGAAGGACAGCTAACTACGAGCAGTACGTC. Translated, it gives CASSGRTANYEQYV.

This chain uses TRBV11-2 with TRBJ1-3, with D hard to call. The V and J ends lost 6 bases and 4 bases respectively, with 10 bases between them. CDR3 length equals 13 residues. Germline lookup yields CDR1 SGHAT and CDR2 FQNNGV. CDR3 protein: CASSNWAGNTIYF. In DNA, the CDR3 is TGTGCCAGCAGTAACTGGGCCGGAAACACCATATATTTT.

This clone was recorded a few times. This CDR3 is also generated by other DNA sequences in the sample. The gene calls are TRBV5-6 and TRBJ1-1; possibly TRBD1 for D (5 bases). Germline V CDR1 and CDR2: SGHDT, YYEEEE. Trimming took off 2 bases at V and 8 bases at J, with 7 bases between the two ends. The CDR3 has 11 residues. The CDR3: CASSFRTEAFF. CDR3 sequence (DNA): TGTGCCAGCAGCTTCAGGACAGAAGCTTTCTTT.

This chain links TRBV7-9 with TRBJ1-2, with TRBD1 matching 8 bases. The CDR3 consists of 18 residues. V lost 5 bases and J lost 2; bases outside the gene matches: 16. CDR1 is SEHNR and CDR2 is FQNEAQ in the germline V gene (reference sequence). The CDR3 loop reads CASSLLNNPGGANYGYTF. For the CDR3, the DNA is TGTGCCAGCAGCCTCCTAAATAATCCAGGGGGCGCGAACTATGGCTACACCTTC.

This clone was detected only a few times. The chain links TRBV18 to TRBJ1-6, with 7 bases lining up with TRBD1. CDR3 length equals 16 residues. V lost 2 bases to trimming and J lost 4 bases; unmatched junction nucleotides: 5. The germline V gene encodes CDR1 KGHSH and CDR2 LQKENI. The CDR3 loop reads CASSPLQGGYNSPLHF. For the CDR3, the DNA is TGTGCCAGCTCACCATTGCAGGGGGGTTATAATTCACCCCTCCACTTT.

The sample holds a few counts of this clone. A far larger clone lies a single base away; this is likely a read error. The rearrangement joins TRBV5-1 to TRBJ2-7; D may be TRBD2 (5 bases). The germline V gene has CDR1 SGHRS and CDR2 YFSETQ. The V and J ends lost 0 bases and 0 bases respectively, with 7 bases between them. This CDR3 spans 14 amino acids. This CDR3 reads CASSLGAGSYEQYF. CDR3 sequence (DNA): TGCGCCAGCAGCTTGGGTGCGGGCTCCTACGAGCAGTACTTC.

V usage is TRBV29-1 and J usage is TRBJ1-1; tentatively, D is TRBD1 (6 bases). CDR1 is SQVTM, CDR2 ANQGSEA, per germline. V dropped 7 bases and J dropped 1 base, with 10 bases sitting between them. The CDR3 consists of 12 residues. CDR3 nucleotides: TGCAGCGCAGGGGACTCGAACACTGAAGCTTTCTTT. Protein product: CSAGDSNTEAFF. Based on the CDR3 plus reference TRBV29-1 and TRBJ1-1, the full variable domain is SAVISQKPSRDICQRGTSLTIQCQVDSQVTMMFWYRQQPGQSLTLIATANQGSEATYESGFVIDKFPISRPNLTFSTLTVSNMSPEDSSIYLCSAGDSNTEAFFGQGTRLTVV.

This clone appeared many times. The gene calls are TRBV18 and TRBJ2-1, with 7 bases identical to TRBD1. The CDR3 length is 17 residues. The germline gives CDR1 KGHSH, CDR2 LQKENI. V trimming: 2 bases; J trimming: 7 bases; junction bases outside the gene matches: 14. CDR3 sequence: CASSPDRVRHSKNEQFF. In DNA, the CDR3 is TGTGCCAGCTCACCAGACAGGGTTCGACACTCAAAGAATGAGCAGTTCTTC.

This clone turned up a few times. V and J are TRBV5-4 and TRBJ2-3; either TRBD1 or TRBD2 may supply D (5 bases each). The CDR3 is 15 amino acids. The V end was cut by 4 bases, the J end by 3 bases, with 15 bases between. Germline values: CDR1 SGHNT, CDR2 YYREEE (reference sequence). The CDR3 region is CASSPAGQGTDTQYF. The CDR3 nucleotides are TGTGCCAGCAGCCCGGCGGGCCAGGGAACAGATACGCAGTATTTT.

This chain joins TRBV4-2 and TRBJ1-1; maybe TRBD1 (6 bases). The CDR3 runs to 16 residues. Trimming cost V 0 bases and J 6 bases, with 17 bases left between them. CDR1 is LGHNA, CDR2 YNFKEQ, per germline. CDR3 DNA: TGTGCCAGCAGCCAAGAGAAACAGGGAGGTAAGTCTGAAGCTTTCTTT. Its translation: CASSQEKQGGKSEAFF.

In DNA, the CDR3 is TGTGCCAGTAGTATTGGGGGACCTCCCAATGAGCAGTTCTTC. Protein: CASSIGGPPNEQFF. This rearrangement joins TRBV19 to TRBJ2-1; D may correspond to TRBD1 or TRBD2 (5 bases each). The germline V gene encodes CDR1 LNHDA and CDR2 SQIVND (reference sequence). The CDR3 is 14 residues long. V lost 3 bases and J 6 bases, leaving 12 bases between the germline ends.

This chain connects TRBV5-6 to TRBJ2-7; no firm D call. Germline CDR1 is SGHDT and CDR2 is YYEEEE. The CDR3 extends over 11 amino acids. V was cut by 2 bases and J by 6 bases, with 6 bases left in between. The CDR3 region is CASSFVSEQYF. Here the CDR3 DNA reads TGTGCCAGCAGCTTCGTATCCGAGCAGTACTTC.

The sample holds a few counts of this clone. V is TRBV6-5 and J is TRBJ2-2, with a weak D call TRBD2 (5 bases). Germline CDR1 MNHEY, CDR2 SVGAGI. V lost 6 bases and J 2 bases, leaving 13 bases between the germline ends. The CDR3 totals 15 residues. CDR3 coding DNA: TGTGCCAGCAGACCTCGGGGAACCAACACCGGGGAGCTGTTTTTT. Its translation: CASRPRGTNTGELFF.

This clone was recorded a few times. V is TRBV7-2 and J is TRBJ2-1, with 7 bases matching TRBD1. There are 15 residues in the CDR3. From germline, CDR1 is SGHTA and CDR2 FQGNSA. V lost 6 bases, J lost 4 bases, and 9 bases stayed unmatched. The CDR3 reads CASRKPGQTYNEQFF. The DNA for the CDR3 is TGTGCCAGCAGGAAACCGGGACAGACTTACAATGAGCAGTTCTTC.

This clone occurred a few times. Relative to the germline gene, one junction end is altered; a read error may explain this. The rearrangement joins TRBV7-7 to TRBJ2-2; D is ambiguous. In germline, CDR1 is SSHAT, CDR2 FNYEAQ (reference sequence). The CDR3 loop spans 13 amino acids. CDR3 coding DNA: TGTGCTAGCAGCCACGATATCACCGGGGAGCTGTTTTTT. It codes for CASSHDITGELFF.